Described below is a single TCR beta chain sequence and its context. The data were taken from a study of blood T cells in healthy people across ages. In germline, CDR1 is SGHTA, CDR2 FQGNSA. The V end was cut by 9 bases, the J end by 4 bases, with 15 bases between. CDR3 length: 13 amino acids. Isolation of PBMCs gave at least 6.5 million cells per sample. The authors ran a second PCR of 7 to 11 cycles using a sample-barcoded 5' primer and a J-beta primer mix. MiXCR was run by TCRdb on the 5' RACE reads, yielding one entry per CDR3 protein. Of about a million distinct CDR3 sequences detected, approximately 50% appear once; the ten largest clones hold roughly a fifth.

This sequence joins TRBV7-2 and TRBJ1-2; tentative D call: TRBD1 (5 bases). This receptor was identified in a woman aged 60-70 years in good health. Input material: blood. CDR3 sequence: CARGLPGGYGYTF. The DNA for the CDR3 is TGTGCCAGGGGGCTGCCCGGGGGCTATGGCTACACCTTC.